The 32 T cell receptor beta chains below all came from one sample that was sequenced in a study of T cell clones after liver transplantation. Profiling relied on immunoSEQ multiplex PCR, and the TCRdb table lists in-frame clones only, not all of them. The sample carries more than 65,000 clones, about 80% recorded once. The sample here was CD4+ T cells from blood, taken 12 months after liver transplant. These receptors all stem from a human patient who received a liver transplant. Some T cells may be supplied by the graft donor.

The chain uses TRBV5-1 and TRBJ2-5; TRBD2 matches 10 bases. Germline trimming cut 5 bases from V and 4 bases from J; bases unmatched to any gene: 11. CDR1 is SGHRS, CDR2 YFSETQ, per germline. The CDR3 spans 16 residues. CDR3 bases: TGCGCCAGCAGGGCCTCCGGGACTAGCGTCCCAGAGACCCAGTACTTC. It encodes CASRASGTSVPETQYF.

The chain links TRBV19 to TRBJ2-3; tentatively, D is TRBD1 or TRBD2 (6 bases each). V lost 7 bases and J 4 bases, leaving 15 bases between the germline ends. Per germline, CDR1 LNHDA and CDR2 SQIVND (reference sequence). The CDR3 spans 14 residues. The CDR3 region is CASKKGGRADTQYF. In nucleotides, the CDR3 is TGTGCCAGTAAAAAGGGGGGAAGGGCAGATACGCAGTATTTT.

This clone was found once. The DNA of the CDR3 is TGTGCCATCAGTGTTAGCGGGGGGTTGAATGAGCAGTTCTTC. Its translation: CAISVSGGLNEQFF. This chain connects TRBV10-3 to TRBJ2-1, with TRBD2 matching over 10 bases. V gave up 4 bases and J gave up 7 bases; unmatched junction bases: 4. Looked up from germline, CDR1 is ENHRY and CDR2 is SYGVKD. The length of the CDR3 is 14 residues.

The rearrangement uses TRBV6-5 and TRBJ2-3; D gene uncertain. The CDR3 runs to 15 residues. The germline CDR1 and CDR2 sequences are MNHEY and SVGAGI. Trimming removed 5 bases at V and 2 bases at J, with 14 bases between. Here the CDR3 DNA reads TGTGCCAGCAGTCAAGGCAGAAGCTTCACAGATACGCAGTATTTT. It specifies CASSQGRSFTDTQYF.

Written as DNA, the CDR3 is TGTGCCAGCAGTTCTCGGGGAAACAGGGGTAAGGGAACTGAAGCTTTCTTT. Its translation: CASSSRGNRGKGTEAFF. J is TRBJ1-1 and V is TRBV27; 7 positions match TRBD1. Germline-derived CDR1 and CDR2 are MNHEY and SMNVEV (reference sequence). V lost 4 bases, J lost 5 bases, and 16 bases stayed unmatched. CDR3 size: 17 residues.

This chain joins TRBV2 and TRBJ2-7; possible D gene TRBD2, 6 bases. In germline, CDR1 is SNHLY, CDR2 FYNNEI. The CDR3 is 13 residues long. V was shortened by 6 bases and J by 4 bases, with 13 bases between the two germline ends. CDR3 residues: CASRMTSRYEQYF. The CDR3 region has the DNA TGTGCCAGCAGGATGACTAGTCGGTACGAGCAGTACTTC.

The chain joins TRBV10-2 to TRBJ1-5, with 7 bases fitting TRBD1. V lost 6 bases, J lost 0 bases, and 2 bases stayed unmatched. Germline V gene sequence: CDR1 WSHSY, CDR2 SAAADI. This CDR3 has 14 amino acids. The CDR3 DNA sequence: TGCGCCAGCAGCCGACAGGGTAGCAATCAGCCCCAGCATTTT. Encoded protein: CASSRQGSNQPQHF.

The chain uses TRBV18 and TRBJ1-4; no definite D call. Germline CDR1 KGHSH, CDR2 LQKENI. The CDR3 has 18 amino acids. V was cut by 0 bases and J by 0 bases, with 14 bases left in between. CDR3: CASSPPGNRLATNEKLFF. The CDR3 nucleotides read TGTGCCAGCTCACCACCGGGAAACCGACTTGCAACTAATGAAAAACTGTTTTTT.

This clone was detected many times. This chain joins TRBV7-2 and TRBJ1-5; D is undetermined. CDR3 length: 13 residues. CDR1 is SGHTA and CDR2 is FQGNSA in the germline V gene. Trimming stripped 0 bases from V and 6 bases from J, with 6 bases between. Here the CDR3 DNA reads TGTGCCAGCAGCTTAGCGCCTGTTCAGCCCCAGCATTTT. Translating it yields CASSLAPVQPQHF.

This chain uses TRBV27 with TRBJ2-7; D is possibly TRBD1 (6 bases). This CDR3 is built from 15 residues. V lost 6 bases and J 4 bases, leaving 19 bases between the germline ends. Germline V gene data show CDR1 as MNHEY and CDR2 as SMNVEV (reference sequence). CDR3 region: CASRRRVGAEYEQYF. Written as DNA, the CDR3 is TGTGCCAGCAGACGCCGGGTGGGGGCGGAGTACGAGCAGTACTTC.

This clone appeared a single time. V and J are TRBV6-6 and TRBJ1-2; 7 nucleotides align to TRBD1. The CDR3 extends over 15 amino acids. With V trimmed by 6 bases and J by 2 bases, 9 bases remained unmatched. Germline V gene sequence: CDR1 MNHNY, CDR2 SVGAGI (reference sequence). The CDR3 DNA reads as TGTGCCAGCAGCCGAGGGACAGCCGTAAACTATGGCTACACCTTC. Amino acid sequence: CASSRGTAVNYGYTF.

The chain is built from TRBV4-1 and TRBJ2-1; TRBD1 might be the D (5 bases). Trimming pared 3 bases from V and 7 bases from J, leaving 13 bases between. CDR1 MGHRA and CDR2 YSYEKL come from the germline V gene. The CDR3 has 14 amino acids. The CDR3 region has the DNA TGCGCCAGCAGCCAGCTACCGCAGGGAAATGAGCAGTTCTTC. This gives the protein CASSQLPQGNEQFF.

The chain combines TRBV4-1 with TRBJ1-5; 7 bases map to TRBD1. Trimming at V came to 6 bases and at J to 1 base, leaving 6 bases not matched to a gene. CDR1 and CDR2 from the germline V gene are MGHRA and YSYEKL. This CDR3 region has 15 residues. The CDR3 region is CASRRDSASNQPQHF. The CDR3, as DNA: TGCGCCAGCAGAAGGGACAGCGCAAGCAATCAGCCCCAGCATTTT.

The J gene is TRBJ1-5, the V gene TRBV7-2; D is unclear. V lost 4 bases, J lost 4 bases, and 14 bases lay in between. There are 15 residues in the CDR3. The germline CDR1 and CDR2 sequences are SGHTA and FQGNSA. CDR3 bases: TGTGCCAGCAGCTCCCAGAGGGCCAGAAATCAGCCCCAGCATTTT. Encoded protein: CASSSQRARNQPQHF.

This clone showed up just once. This sequence joins TRBV6-4 and TRBJ2-1, with a possible D match to TRBD1 (6 bases). The CDR3 consists of 15 residues. CDR1 is MRHNA and CDR2 is SNTAGT in the germline V gene. V lost 2 bases and J 5 bases, leaving 13 bases between the germline ends. The CDR3 is CASSDGSGGNNEQFF. CDR3 bases: TGTGCCAGCAGTGACGGGTCTGGGGGCAACAATGAGCAGTTCTTC.

The chain couples TRBV28 to TRBJ1-5; D not resolved. Trimming removed 5 bases at V and 3 bases at J, with 14 bases between. The CDR3 has 15 residues. CDR1 is MDHEN, CDR2 SYDVKM, per germline. The CDR3: CASSPASGANQPQHF. The DNA for the CDR3 is TGTGCCAGCAGTCCCGCCTCGGGAGCCAATCAGCCCCAGCATTTT.

The V gene is TRBV15, the J gene TRBJ1-1; D gene uncertain. Germline V gene data show CDR1 as LNHNV and CDR2 as YYDKDF (reference sequence). V lost 0 bases and J lost 6, with 11 bases in between. CDR3 size: 14 residues. The CDR3 sequence: CATSRDRAVAEAFF. CDR3 bases: TGTGCCACCAGCAGAGATCGGGCTGTGGCTGAAGCTTTCTTT.

The chain combines TRBV5-1 with TRBJ1-1; D unresolved. This CDR3 region has 12 residues. Germline CDR1 reads SGHRS; CDR2 reads YFSETQ. V dropped 2 bases and J dropped 2 bases, with 4 bases sitting between them. The CDR3 is CASSFSNTEAFF. DNA for the CDR3: TGCGCCAGCAGCTTCAGTAACACTGAAGCTTTCTTT.

This clone was observed a few times. V is TRBV5-1 and J is TRBJ2-3; 14 nucleotides match TRBD2. The CDR3 has 17 amino acids. Germline V gene data show CDR1 as SGHRS and CDR2 as YFSETQ. V lost 4 bases and J lost 2; bases outside the gene matches: 6. CDR3 protein: CASSLVGLAGDTDTQYF. The DNA for the CDR3 is TGCGCCAGCAGCCTCGTGGGACTAGCGGGAGACACAGATACGCAGTATTTT.

This chain links TRBV6-5 with TRBJ2-6, with D possibly matching TRBD1 (5 bases). The CDR3 runs to 16 residues. The germline V and J ends were trimmed by 2 bases and 1 base, with 9 bases remaining between them. CDR1 and CDR2 from the germline V gene are MNHEY and SVGAGI. The CDR3 coding sequence is TGTGCCAGCAGTTACGGCAGGGAATCTGGGGCCAACGTCCTGACTTTC. The encoded protein is CASSYGRESGANVLTF.

In nucleotides, the CDR3 is TGTGCCAGCAGCTCCTCCTGGGCGGAACAATACGAGCAGTACTTC. The encoded protein is CASSSSWAEQYEQYF. This sequence joins TRBV28 and TRBJ2-7, with D unresolved. V lost 6 bases and J 4 bases, leaving 19 bases between the germline ends. Germline CDR1 and CDR2: MDHEN and SYDVKM. This CDR3 spans 15 amino acids.

V gene TRBV28 combines with J gene TRBJ2-1, with TRBD2 matching 8 bases. With 2 bases clipped from V and 3 bases from J, the junction kept 3 bases outside the gene matches. This CDR3 has 15 residues. Germline V gives CDR1 MDHEN, CDR2 SYDVKM. The chain's CDR3 is CASSLVGTSYNEQFF. For the CDR3, the DNA is TGTGCCAGCAGTTTAGTAGGGACTAGCTACAATGAGCAGTTCTTC.

This clone appeared once. The chain recombines TRBV5-1 with TRBJ2-7; a weak D match, TRBD2 (7 bases). CDR3 length equals 12 residues. Per the germline V gene, CDR1 is SGHRS and CDR2 is YFSETQ. Between the trimmed V and J ends, which lost 7 bases and 3 bases, there was a span of 11 bases. DNA of the CDR3: TGCGCCAGCGGGGGCGGGAGCTACGAGCAGTACTTC. The encoded protein is CASGGGSYEQYF.

The chain links TRBV28 to TRBJ1-5; no clear D. Germline loops: CDR1 MDHEN, CDR2 SYDVKM. Trimming took 2 bases from V and 1 from J, leaving 6 bases between them. The CDR3 is made up of 14 amino acids. Written as DNA, the CDR3 is TGTGCCAGCAGTTTACGTCGGAGCAATCAGCCCCAGCATTTT. Amino acid sequence: CASSLRRSNQPQHF.

The gene calls are TRBV19 and TRBJ1-5; D possibly corresponds to TRBD1 (6 bases). This CDR3 has 13 amino acids. CDR1 is LNHDA, CDR2 SQIVND, per germline (reference sequence). The V end lost 10 bases, the J end lost 1 base, and 11 bases lay between the germline ends. Here the CDR3 reads CATKDRSNQPQHF. CDR3 bases: TGTGCCACCAAAGACAGGAGCAATCAGCCCCAGCATTTT.

The chain carries TRBV6-4 and TRBJ1-5; TRBD1 is a possible D gene (5 bases). The CDR3 extends over 13 amino acids. CDR1 is MRHNA and CDR2 is SNTAGT in the germline V gene. The V end lost 6 bases, the J end lost 6 bases, and 12 bases lay between the germline ends. The CDR3 loop is CASSPLGGQPQHF. As DNA, the CDR3 is TGTGCCAGCAGCCCTCTTGGGGGTCAGCCCCAGCATTTT.

The rearrangement joins TRBV29-1 to TRBJ2-1; TRBD2 might be the D (6 bases). The germline V gene has CDR1 SQVTM and CDR2 ANQGSEA. The V end lost 0 bases, the J end lost 8 bases, and 14 bases lay between the germline ends. This CDR3 contains 14 residues. The CDR3 sequence is CSVEDHRRADEQFF. The CDR3 DNA reads TGCAGCGTTGAAGATCACAGGAGGGCGGATGAGCAGTTCTTC.

This clone has a single count. This chain joins TRBV4-2 and TRBJ1-4, with 7 bases fitting TRBD1. The trim removed 2 bases at V and 4 bases at J, leaving 10 bases unmatched. CDR1 and CDR2 (germline): LGHNA, YNFKEQ. The CDR3 sequence is 17 residues long. The CDR3: CASSQRAGDSHNEKLFF. CDR3 nucleotide sequence: TGTGCCAGCAGCCAAAGGGCGGGGGACAGCCATAATGAAAAACTGTTTTTT.

The count of this clone is one. The chain links TRBV18 to TRBJ2-5; no clear D gene. Germline CDR1 KGHSH, CDR2 LQKENI. This CDR3 region has 13 residues. Trimming shortened V by 0 bases and J by 5 bases, and 7 bases separated the two germline ends. CDR3 bases: TGTGCCAGCTCACCACCGGAAAGGGAGACCCAGTACTTC. Its protein product is CASSPPERETQYF.

The J gene is TRBJ1-1, the V gene TRBV27, with D possibly TRBD1 on 5 matching bases. From germline, CDR1 is MNHEY and CDR2 SMNVEV (reference sequence). The CDR3 spans 14 residues. V gave up 2 bases and J gave up 1 base, with 8 bases separating them. The CDR3 loop is CASSLMGGNTEAFF. The DNA for the CDR3 is TGTGCCAGCAGTTTAATGGGGGGGAACACTGAAGCTTTCTTT.

This clone was observed a single time. The chain combines TRBV9 with TRBJ2-3; D not certain. The CDR3 runs 14 residues. Deletions cut 2 bases from V and 1 base from J, with 8 bases between. Germline CDR1 and CDR2: SGDLS and YYNGEE. CDR3 bases: TGTGCCAGCAGCGTCCTCGATCGCACAGATACGCAGTATTTT. It translates to CASSVLDRTDTQYF. Complete variable domain (other parts from reference TRBV9 and TRBJ2-3): DSGVTQTPKHLITATGQRVTLRCSPRSGDLSVYWYQQSLDQGLQFLIQYYNGEERAKGNILERFSAQQFPDLHSELNLSSLELGDSALYFCASSVLDRTDTQYFGPGTRLTVL.

The chain recombines TRBV21-1 with TRBJ2-4; the D call of TRBD1 is as the table states it, not checked on the DNA. TRBV21-1 is a listed pseudogene. This CDR3 is built from 17 residues. This chain's CDR3 is CASRCVVLQQRKNIQYF. The CDR3 nucleotides read TGTGCCAGCAGGTGCGTTGTGCTACAGCAAAGAAAAAACATTCAGTACTTC.